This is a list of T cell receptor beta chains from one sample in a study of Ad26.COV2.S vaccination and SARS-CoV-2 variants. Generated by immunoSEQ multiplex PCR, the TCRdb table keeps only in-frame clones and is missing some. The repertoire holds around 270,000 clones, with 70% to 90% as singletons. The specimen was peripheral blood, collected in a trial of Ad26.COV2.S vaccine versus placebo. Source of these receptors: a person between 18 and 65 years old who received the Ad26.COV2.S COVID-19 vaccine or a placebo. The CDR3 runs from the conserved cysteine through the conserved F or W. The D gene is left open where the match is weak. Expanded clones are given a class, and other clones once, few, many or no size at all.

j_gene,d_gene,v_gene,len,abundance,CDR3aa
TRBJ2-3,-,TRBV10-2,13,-,CASSGEYPDTQYF
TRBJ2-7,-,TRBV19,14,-,CASSMEGGTYEQYF
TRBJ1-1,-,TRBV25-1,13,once,CASSERGRGGAFF
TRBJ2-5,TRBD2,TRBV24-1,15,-,CATSDPLSGQETQYF
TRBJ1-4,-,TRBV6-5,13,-,CASSLMVNEKLFF
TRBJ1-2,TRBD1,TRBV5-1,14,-,CASSLEGTGNGYTF
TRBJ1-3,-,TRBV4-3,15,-,CASSQDPGVANTIYF
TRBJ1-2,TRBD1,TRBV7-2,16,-,CASSPWTGSGNYGYTF
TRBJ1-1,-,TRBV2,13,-,CASSAGPNTEAFF
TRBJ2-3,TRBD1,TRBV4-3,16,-,CASSHRGGGSTDTQYF
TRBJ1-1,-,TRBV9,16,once,CASSVPFEGLNTEAFF
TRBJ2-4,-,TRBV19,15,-,CAALTSGTGKNIQYF
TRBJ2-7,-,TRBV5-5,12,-,CASSLDRFEQYF
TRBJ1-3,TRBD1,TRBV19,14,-,CASCRDRVGNTIYF
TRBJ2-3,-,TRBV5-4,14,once,CASSLPWGEDTQYF
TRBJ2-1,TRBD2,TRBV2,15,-,CASRALAGPYNEQFF
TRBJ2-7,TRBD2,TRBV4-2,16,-,CASSGTSGASSYEQYF
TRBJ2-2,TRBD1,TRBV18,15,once,CASSSDRSNTGELFF
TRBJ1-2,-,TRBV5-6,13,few,CASSNKRAWGYTF
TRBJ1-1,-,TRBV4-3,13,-,CACGEGQNTEAFF
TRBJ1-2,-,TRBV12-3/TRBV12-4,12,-,CASSLPGKGLAF
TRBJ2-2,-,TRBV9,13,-,CASQGGGTGELFF
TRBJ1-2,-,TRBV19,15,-,CASSPRLRATHGYTF
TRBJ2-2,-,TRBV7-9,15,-,CASRDGTGETGELFF
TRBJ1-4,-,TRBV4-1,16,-,CASSQAMIRDNEKLFF
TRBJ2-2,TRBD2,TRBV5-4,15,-,CASRPAGGDTGELFF
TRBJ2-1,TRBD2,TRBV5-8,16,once,CASSPWTSSSYNEQFF
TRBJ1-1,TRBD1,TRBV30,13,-,CAWSEGMRGLAFF
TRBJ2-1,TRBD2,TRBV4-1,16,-,CASSQAFAGGYNEQFF
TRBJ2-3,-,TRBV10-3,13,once,CAIRLATTDTQYF
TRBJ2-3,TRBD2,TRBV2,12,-,CASMRGTDTQYF
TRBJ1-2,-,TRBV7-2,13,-,CASRRGSDPRYTF
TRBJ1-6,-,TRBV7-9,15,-,CASSLVAGYNSPLHF
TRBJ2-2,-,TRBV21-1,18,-,CASSRRSFRGSGTGELFF
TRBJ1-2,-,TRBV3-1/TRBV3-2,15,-,CASSQDDGATYGYTF
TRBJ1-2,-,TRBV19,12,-,CASMGQGDGYTF
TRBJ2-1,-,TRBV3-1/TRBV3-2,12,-,CASSRQFYTQFF
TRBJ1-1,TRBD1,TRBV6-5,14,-,CASRKTGDTTEAFF
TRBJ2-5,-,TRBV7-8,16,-,CASSLQTLDSSGTQYF
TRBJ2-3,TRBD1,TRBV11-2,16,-,CASSLGTGGRTDTQYF
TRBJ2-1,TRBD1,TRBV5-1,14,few,CASSKQGPDNEQFF
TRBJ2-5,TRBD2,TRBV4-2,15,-,CASTFSGGLGETQYF
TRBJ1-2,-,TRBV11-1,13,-,CASSLGGGYGYTF
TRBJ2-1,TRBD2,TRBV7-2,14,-,CASTPGQGGNEQFF
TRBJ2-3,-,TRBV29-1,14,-,CSVEGPAGHDTQYF